The rows below give T cell receptor beta chains drawn from one sample of a study of shared clonotypes between healthy human individuals. Clones were sequenced by immunoSEQ multiplex PCR, and TCRdb holds only the in-frame ones, with some missing. The repertoire holds roughly 590,000 clones, about 95% seen once, with 0.11% in the top ten. The sample was naive CD8+ T cells sorted from blood. These receptors were obtained from a woman between 25 and 40 years old in good health. CDR3s include the opening cysteine and the closing phenylalanine or tryptophan. Each record gives: CDR3 protein, clone size, J gene, V gene. Size is omitted from some rows. Given values are once, few, many or a class for expanded clones.

CDR3: CASSPDAVYEQYF
size: once
J: TRBJ2-7
V: TRBV5-1

CDR3: CATSRAGWTEAFF
size: NA
J: TRBJ1-1
V: TRBV15

CDR3: CASSATGGYEQYF
size: once
J: TRBJ2-7
V: TRBV9

CDR3: CAGRTGADEKLFF
size: NA
J: TRBJ1-4
V: TRBV6-5

CDR3: CASSRSDTELETQYF
size: once
J: TRBJ2-5
V: TRBV7-9

CDR3: CASSVQRGYNEQFF
size: NA
J: TRBJ2-1
V: TRBV19

CDR3: CASSRGLGRDTQYF
size: NA
J: TRBJ2-3
V: TRBV28

CDR3: CASSQGPRSYNEQFF
size: NA
J: TRBJ2-1
V: TRBV14

CDR3: CASSYSPRGDPGEQYF
size: NA
J: TRBJ2-7
V: TRBV6-5

CDR3: CASSPSGSSTDTQYF
size: NA
J: TRBJ2-3
V: TRBV2

CDR3: CASSLYEGNPSEQYF
size: NA
J: TRBJ2-7
V: TRBV5-4

CDR3: CSVAGYNQPQHF
size: NA
J: TRBJ1-5
V: TRBV29-1

CDR3: CASSGGRDSYEQYF
size: NA
J: TRBJ2-7
V: TRBV9

CDR3: CATSRGDASSYNEQFF
size: NA
J: TRBJ2-1
V: TRBV15

CDR3: CASSSSPDRSRLTGGETQYF
size: NA
J: TRBJ2-5
V: TRBV5-1

CDR3: CASSPTGEYGYTF
size: NA
J: TRBJ1-2
V: TRBV9

CDR3: CASSLAGGRRGAFF
size: once
J: TRBJ1-1
V: TRBV7-8

CDR3: CAWSEDRGRRAFF
size: few
J: TRBJ1-1
V: TRBV30

CDR3: CAIEGPGMGEGDGYTF
size: NA
J: TRBJ1-2
V: TRBV28

CDR3: CASSALLGWTGIHRFETQYF
size: NA
J: TRBJ2-5
V: TRBV6-4

CDR3: CASSPAKGYSGSKHRTDTQYF
size: NA
J: TRBJ2-3
V: TRBV4-1

CDR3: CASSVEVAGGPGDTQYF
size: NA
J: TRBJ2-3
V: TRBV9

CDR3: CAISDDVRRGYTF
size: NA
J: TRBJ1-2
V: TRBV10-3

CDR3: CASIQGSEKLFF
size: NA
J: TRBJ1-4
V: TRBV2

CDR3: CATSTWREWREQFF
size: once
J: TRBJ2-1
V: TRBV15

CDR3: CASSIMGANQPQHF
size: once
J: TRBJ1-5
V: TRBV19

CDR3: CASTRGSSGPYEQYF
size: NA
J: TRBJ2-7
V: TRBV27

CDR3: CASIHRGLYTDTQYF
size: NA
J: TRBJ2-3
V: TRBV11-2

CDR3: CASRPIPRSGEQFF
size: NA
J: TRBJ2-1
V: TRBV6-5

CDR3: CASSWDLESDTQYF
size: NA
J: TRBJ2-3
V: TRBV19

CDR3: CASSQSYHSPLHF
size: NA
J: TRBJ1-6
V: TRBV4-1

CDR3: CASSSRTSGRVNEQFF
size: NA
J: TRBJ2-1
V: TRBV27

CDR3: CASSVSGSDADTQYF
size: NA
J: TRBJ2-3
V: TRBV9

CDR3: CASSDFGYEQYF
size: NA
J: TRBJ2-7
V: TRBV6-1

CDR3: CASSLGWDSNYEQYF
size: NA
J: TRBJ2-7
V: TRBV5-4

CDR3: CASSHQRGPVGGELFF
size: NA
J: TRBJ2-2
V: TRBV4-1

CDR3: CASSVVGSYSGNTIYF
size: NA
J: TRBJ1-3
V: TRBV19

CDR3: CASSEAAHEQYF
size: NA
J: TRBJ2-7
V: TRBV2

CDR3: CASSKTVSGNTIYF
size: NA
J: TRBJ1-3
V: TRBV28

CDR3: CASSGNSYEQYF
size: NA
J: TRBJ2-7
V: TRBV2

CDR3: CASSEVSLGYTF
size: NA
J: TRBJ1-2
V: TRBV2

CDR3: CASRIPGTHYEQYF
size: NA
J: TRBJ2-7
V: TRBV11-2

CDR3: CASSQGTRKQFF
size: NA
J: TRBJ2-1
V: TRBV14

CDR3: CASSHGLAESTDTQYF
size: NA
J: TRBJ2-3
V: TRBV4-1

CDR3: CASSTHLYEQYF
size: NA
J: TRBJ2-7
V: TRBV28

CDR3: CASSLWQGWGYTF
size: NA
J: TRBJ1-2
V: TRBV27

CDR3: CSVEGDSREQFF
size: NA
J: TRBJ2-1
V: TRBV29-1

CDR3: CASSNGLAGGTDEQFF
size: NA
J: TRBJ2-1
V: TRBV4-1

CDR3: CASSLKGAVRVEKLFF
size: NA
J: TRBJ1-4
V: TRBV28

CDR3: CAISAGERGNTGELFF
size: NA
J: TRBJ2-2
V: TRBV10-3

CDR3: CASSSGDNTDTQYF
size: NA
J: TRBJ2-3
V: TRBV19

CDR3: CASSYRGPYEQYF
size: NA
J: TRBJ2-7
V: TRBV6-5

CDR3: CASSYSSGRTYNEQFF
size: NA
J: TRBJ2-1
V: TRBV6-5

CDR3: CASSVEGSRGGEQYF
size: NA
J: TRBJ2-7
V: TRBV9